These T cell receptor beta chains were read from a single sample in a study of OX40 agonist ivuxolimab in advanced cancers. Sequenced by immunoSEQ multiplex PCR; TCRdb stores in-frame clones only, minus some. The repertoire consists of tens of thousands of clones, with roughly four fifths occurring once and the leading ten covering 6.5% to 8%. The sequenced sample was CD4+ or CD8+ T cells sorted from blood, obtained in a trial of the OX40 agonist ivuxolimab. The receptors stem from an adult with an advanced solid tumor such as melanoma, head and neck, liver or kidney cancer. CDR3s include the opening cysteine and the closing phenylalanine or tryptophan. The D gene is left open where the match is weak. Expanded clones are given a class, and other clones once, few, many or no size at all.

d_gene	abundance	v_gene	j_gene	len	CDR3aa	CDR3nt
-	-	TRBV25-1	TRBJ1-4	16	CASSDPYTTTNEKLFF	TGTGCCAGCAGTGATCCCTACACTACAACTAATGAAAAACTGTTTTTT
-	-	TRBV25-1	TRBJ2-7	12	CASSDSGVEQYF	TGTGCCAGCAGTGACTCCGGGGTCGAGCAGTACTTC
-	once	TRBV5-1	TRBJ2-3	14	CASSLDPGEQTQYF	TGCGCCAGCAGCTTAGACCCTGGAGAGCAAACGCAGTATTTT
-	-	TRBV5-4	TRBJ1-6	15	CASYISGHFNSPLHF	TGTGCCAGCTATATCTCCGGACATTTTAATTCACCCCTCCACTTT
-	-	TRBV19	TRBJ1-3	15	CASSLGRYSGNTIYF	TGTGCCAGTAGTCTCGGCCGCTACTCTGGAAACACCATATATTTT
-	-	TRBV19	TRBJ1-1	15	CASSIDYGVGTEAFF	TGTGCCAGTAGTATAGATTATGGGGTTGGCACTGAAGCTTTCTTT
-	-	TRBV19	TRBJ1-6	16	CASSPRPRDSNSPLHF	TGTGCCAGTAGTCCTCGCCCGCGAGACAGTAATTCACCCCTCCACTTT
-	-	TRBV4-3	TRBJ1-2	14	CASSQAHANYGYTF	TGCGCCAGCAGCCAAGCCCATGCAAACTATGGCTACACCTTC
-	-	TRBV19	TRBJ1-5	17	CASSLWEITPGDQPQHF	TGTGCCAGTAGTCTCTGGGAGATCACCCCTGGAGATCAGCCCCAGCATTTT
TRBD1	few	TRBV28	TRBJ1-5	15	CASSPPRTGHQPQHF	TGTGCCAGCAGCCCACCCCGGACAGGGCATCAGCCCCAGCATTTT
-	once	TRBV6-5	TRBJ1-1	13	CASTSSWDTEAFF	TGTGCCAGCACCAGTTCATGGGACACTGAAGCTTTCTTT
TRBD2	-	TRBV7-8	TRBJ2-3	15	CASSLGRGTTDTQYF	TGTGCCAGCAGCTTAGGGCGGGGGACCACAGATACGCAGTATTTT
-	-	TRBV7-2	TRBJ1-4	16	CASSTGRETTNEKLFF	TGTGCCAGCAGCACGGGACGGGAAACAACTAATGAAAAACTGTTTTTT
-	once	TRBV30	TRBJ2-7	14	CACQGSRFSYEQYF	TGTGCCTGCCAGGGAAGCAGATTCTCCTACGAGCAGTACTTC
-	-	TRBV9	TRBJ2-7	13	CASSVAGSYEQYF	TGTGCCAGCAGCGTAGCAGGGTCCTACGAGCAGTACTTC
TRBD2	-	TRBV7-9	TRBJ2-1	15	CASSLQRGGRNEQFF	TGTGCCAGCAGCTTACAACGCGGGGGGAGGAATGAGCAGTTCTTC
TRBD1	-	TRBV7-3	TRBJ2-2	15	CASSSLTGDTGELFF	TGTGCCAGCAGCTCTCTGACAGGGGACACCGGGGAGCTGTTTTTT
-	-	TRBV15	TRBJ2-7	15	CATSRSVDILHEQYF	TGTGCCACCAGCAGGTCGGTAGACATCCTCCACGAGCAGTACTTC
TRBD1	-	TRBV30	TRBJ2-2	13	CAWDRGGTGELFF	TGTGCCTGGGACAGGGGGGGAACCGGGGAGCTGTTTTTT
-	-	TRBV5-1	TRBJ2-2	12	CASVTNTGELFF	TGCGCCAGCGTGACGAACACCGGGGAGCTGTTTTTT
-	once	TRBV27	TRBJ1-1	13	CASSWTGNTEAFF	TGTGCCAGCAGTTGGACGGGGAACACTGAAGCTTTCTTT
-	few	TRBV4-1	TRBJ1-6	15	CASSHLLGGHSPLHF	TGCGCCAGCAGCCACTTGTTGGGGGGTCATTCACCCCTCCACTTT
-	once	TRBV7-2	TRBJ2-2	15	CASSFDSRNTGELFF	TGTGCCAGCAGCTTCGACAGCAGGAACACCGGGGAGCTGTTTTTT
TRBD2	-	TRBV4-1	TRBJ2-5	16	CASSPKTSGRLETQYF	TGCGCCAGCAGCCCAAAGACTAGCGGGAGGTTGGAGACCCAGTACTTC
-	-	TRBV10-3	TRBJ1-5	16	CAIFRDLVYWNQPQHF	TGTGCCATCTTCAGAGACCTGGTCTACTGGAATCAGCCCCAGCATTTT
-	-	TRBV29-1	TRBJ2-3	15	CSVAMVRDSTDTQYF	TGCAGCGTTGCAATGGTCCGGGACAGCACAGATACGCAGTATTTT
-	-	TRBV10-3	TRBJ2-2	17	CAISGPAGAANTGELFF	TGTGCCATCAGTGGCCCTGCCGGGGCCGCGAACACCGGGGAGCTGTTTTTT
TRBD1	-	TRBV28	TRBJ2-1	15	CASSWGQGEVNEQFF	TGTGCCAGCAGTTGGGGACAGGGGGAGGTCAATGAGCAGTTCTTC
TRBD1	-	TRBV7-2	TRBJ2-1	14	CASSLRDRINEQFF	TGTGCCAGCAGCCTCCGGGACAGGATTAATGAGCAGTTCTTC
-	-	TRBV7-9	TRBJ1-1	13	CASSQNRATEAFF	TGTGCCAGCAGCCAAAACAGGGCCACTGAAGCTTTCTTT
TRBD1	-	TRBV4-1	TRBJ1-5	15	CASSQGQYSNQPQHF	TGCGCCAGCAGCCAGGGACAGTATAGCAATCAGCCCCAGCATTTT
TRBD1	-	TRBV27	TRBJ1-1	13	CASRWTGNTEAFF	TGTGCCAGCAGGTGGACAGGGAACACTGAAGCTTTCTTT
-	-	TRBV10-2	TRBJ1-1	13	CASNEGKVSEAFF	TGCGCCAGCAACGAGGGAAAGGTATCTGAAGCTTTCTTT
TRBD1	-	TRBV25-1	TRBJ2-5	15	CASSELGTGEETQYF	TGTGCCAGCAGTGAATTGGGGACAGGGGAAGAGACCCAGTACTTC
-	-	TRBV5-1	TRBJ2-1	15	CASSQDSSPYNEQFF	TGCGCCAGCAGCCAAGACAGTAGCCCCTACAATGAGCAGTTCTTC
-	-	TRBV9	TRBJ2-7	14	CASSGRDSSYEQYF	TGTGCCAGCAGCGGCCGGGACTCCTCCTACGAGCAGTACTTC
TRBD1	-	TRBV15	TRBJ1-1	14	CATNQGALGTEAFF	TGTGCCACCAACCAGGGGGCGCTAGGGACTGAAGCTTTCTTT
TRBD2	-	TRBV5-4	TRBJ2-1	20	CASSLARGTIAGSLYNEQFF	TGTGCCAGCAGCTTGGCTCGCGGGACTATAGCGGGGTCGCTATACAATGAGCAGTTCTTC
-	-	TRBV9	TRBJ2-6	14	CASSVNSGANVLTF	TGTGCCAGCAGCGTTAACTCTGGGGCCAACGTCCTGACTTTC
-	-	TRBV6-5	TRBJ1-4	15	CASSSDRSPNEKLFF	TGTGCCAGCAGTTCCGACAGGTCTCCTAATGAAAAACTGTTTTTT
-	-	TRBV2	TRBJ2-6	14	CASNPPSGANVLTF	TGTGCCAGCAACCCTCCCTCTGGGGCCAACGTCCTGACTTTC
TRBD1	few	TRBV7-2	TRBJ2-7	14	CASSSPGQGYEQYF	TGTGCCAGCAGCTCGCCGGGACAGGGGTACGAGCAGTACTTC